A selection of T cell receptor beta chains follows, all from one sample in a study of lymphopenia after photon versus proton radiotherapy. TCRdb's table, derived via immunoSEQ multiplex PCR, lists solely in-frame clones and lacks some. The sample carries approximately 24,000 clones, 90% recorded once. This sample comprised peripheral blood, obtained from a patient treated with photon-based radiotherapy. The receptors were sampled from a woman aged 45-60 years with cholangiocarcinoma. CDR3s include the opening cysteine and the closing phenylalanine or tryptophan. Clone size appears in some rows only: once, few, many, or a class for an expanded clone.

>TRBJ2-3|TRBV7-7|NA
CASSPGQGTDTQYF
>TRBJ1-2|TRBV19|NA
CASSARGDYGYTF
>TRBJ1-4|TRBV7-2|NA
CASSFTTPNEKLFF
>TRBJ1-1|TRBV19|NA
CASTPSRTAFGAFF
>TRBJ1-1|TRBV6-4|NA
CASKQVRGTNTEAFF
>TRBJ2-5|TRBV20-1|NA
CSANLAETQYF
>TRBJ2-7|TRBV19|NA
CASSIGAGTGLFKQYF
>TRBJ1-2|TRBV6-6|NA
CASSYGTGGYGYTF
>TRBJ2-7|TRBV2|once
CASKETGSHPYEQYF
>TRBJ2-1|TRBV30|NA
CAWSVGSGVYNEQFF
>TRBJ1-1|TRBV5-1|NA
CASSLVIRSETGGTEAFF
>TRBJ1-1|TRBV4-3|NA
CASSQDWGSSTEAFF
>TRBJ2-5|TRBV5-1|NA
CASSWGLAGVETQYF
>TRBJ2-7|TRBV19|NA
CASSEGLGSYEQYF
>TRBJ1-1|TRBV29-1|NA
CSAVAGRVTEAFF
>TRBJ1-1|TRBV7-9|NA
CASSLLDTEAFF
>TRBJ2-4|TRBV11-2|NA
CASSLGPVGNIQYF
>TRBJ1-5|TRBV4-3|once
CASSSETPGQPQHF
>TRBJ2-1|TRBV6-1|NA
CASEHSPGGYNEQFF
>TRBJ2-7|TRBV10-3|NA
CASGGQSYEQYF
>TRBJ2-2|TRBV9|NA
CASSVGQGGTGELFF
>TRBJ2-7|TRBV5-4|NA
CASSFGVYEQYF
>TRBJ2-5|TRBV7-9|NA
CASSLAGGGLETQYF
>TRBJ1-6|TRBV27|few
CASSSSVLPTYNSPLHF
>TRBJ2-7|TRBV7-9|NA
CASSLAGWESYEQYF
>TRBJ1-1|TRBV19|few
CASRRQAGQGGLNTEAFF
>TRBJ1-3|TRBV2|few
CASSGGTLSSGNTIYF
>TRBJ1-5|TRBV6-5|few
CASRSQGPYQPQHF
>TRBJ1-5|TRBV4-1|NA
CASSQPGQQNQPQHF
>TRBJ1-2|TRBV9|NA
CASSGGGGQGNYGYTF
>TRBJ1-2|TRBV18|NA
CASSPPGQPNYGYTF
>TRBJ2-1|TRBV5-6|NA
CASSLWSRELSYNEQFF
>TRBJ1-2|TRBV7-2|NA
CASSFLGVGGADGYTF
>TRBJ1-5|TRBV12-2|NA
CANQDRRNQPQHF
>TRBJ1-3|TRBV5-1|NA
CASSFSPSGNTIYF
>TRBJ1-2|TRBV10-1|NA
CASSAGPLSSGYTF
>TRBJ1-1|TRBV9|NA
CASSVVGSAEAFF
>TRBJ2-1|TRBV19|NA
CASSYRDSPHNEQFF
>TRBJ1-1|TRBV30|NA
CAWGEQGAGIEAFF
>TRBJ1-2|TRBV6-6|NA
CASSHGRNYGYTF
>TRBJ1-2|TRBV5-1|once
CASSSGGQGVANYGYTF
>TRBJ1-3|TRBV18|NA
CASSPAANSGNTIYF